The clone carrying this TCR beta chain has a single count. Antigen specificity is unknown. This sample was taken from a study of CD8 T cells in acute hepatitis C reinfection. General study points: Chronically infected subjects had no follow-up NS3-1073 repertoires. A V04-02/J02-02 clonotype was among under 15 public ones, independent of outcome.

Time point noted: naive CD8 control sorted from an acute-time-point sample. CD3, CD8 and CD45RO antibodies stained cells; a viability dye excluded dead cells. Libraries were prepared by immunoSEQ multiplex PCR; TCRdb keeps only in-frame clonotypes and omits some of them. This sample has approximately 40,000 clones, with 80% to 90% found just once. Germline CDR1 and CDR2: LNHDA and SQIVND (reference sequence). J lost 4 bases, V lost 7 bases, and 8 bases had no gene match. This CDR3 has 15 residues. This TCR derives from a woman between 18 and 29 years old who spontaneously cleared hepatitis C infection. J is TRBJ1-5 and V is TRBV19, with 9 bases matching TRBD1. The sequenced sample was naive CD8+ T cells from PBMCs. The CDR3 DNA sequence: TGTGCCAGTATATCCCGGGACAGGGTGAATCAGCCCCAGCATTTT. Protein product: CASISRDRVNQPQHF.